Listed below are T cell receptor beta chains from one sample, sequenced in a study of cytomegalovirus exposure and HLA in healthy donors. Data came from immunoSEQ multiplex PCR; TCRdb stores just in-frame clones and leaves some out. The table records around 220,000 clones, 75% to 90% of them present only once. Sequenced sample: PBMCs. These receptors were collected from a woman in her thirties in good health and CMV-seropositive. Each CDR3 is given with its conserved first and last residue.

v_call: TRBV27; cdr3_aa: CASSLLAGVSNEQFF
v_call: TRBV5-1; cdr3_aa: CASSFGTPLSGELFF
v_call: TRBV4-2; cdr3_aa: CASSPGEGTGGLATEAFF
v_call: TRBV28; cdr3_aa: CASLEQGRRNQPQHF
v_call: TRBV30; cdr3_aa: CACLQVPNTEAFF
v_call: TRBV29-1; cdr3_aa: CSAKGLAGDTQYF
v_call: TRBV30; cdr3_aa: CACLGGYLSGANVLTF
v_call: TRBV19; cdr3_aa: CASTPYGEGNQPQHF
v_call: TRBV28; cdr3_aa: CASRVVLLNTEAFF
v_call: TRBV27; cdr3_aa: CASSLGTGFNEQYF
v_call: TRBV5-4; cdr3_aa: CASSSPGVGTDTQYF
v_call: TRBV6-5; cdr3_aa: CASSYSGQHSNQPQHF
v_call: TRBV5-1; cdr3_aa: CASSKDYEQYF
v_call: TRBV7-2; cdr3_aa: CASSLSSATYEQYF
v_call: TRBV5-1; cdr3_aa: CASSLERTGDEQYF
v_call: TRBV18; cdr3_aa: CASSPTSFTDTQYF
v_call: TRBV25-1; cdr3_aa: CASSLPGGYTF
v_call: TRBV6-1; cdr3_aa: CASSELDQPQHF
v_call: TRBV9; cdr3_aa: CASSGTGDSYNEQFF
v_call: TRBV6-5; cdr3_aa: CATESSGTDTQYF
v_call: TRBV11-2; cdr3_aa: CASSLRTGYGYTF
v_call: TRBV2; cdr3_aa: CASTVYGYTF
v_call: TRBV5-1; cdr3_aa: CASSTTGMNTEAFF
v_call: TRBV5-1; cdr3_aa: CASSLGRYEQYF
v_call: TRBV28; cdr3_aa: CASRLQGRGSQPQHF
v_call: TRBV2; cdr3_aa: CASSGTGEKLFF
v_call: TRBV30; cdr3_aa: CAWRGRAGYEQFF
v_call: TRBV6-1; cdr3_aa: CASSPARDPFF
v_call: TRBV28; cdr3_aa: CASSLLLYTDTQYF
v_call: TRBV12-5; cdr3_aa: CASGLGGFYTF
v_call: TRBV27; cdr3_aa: CASGVNTEAFF
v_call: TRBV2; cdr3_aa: CASTTLVQETQYF
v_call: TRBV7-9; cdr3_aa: CASSLGARGSDEQYF
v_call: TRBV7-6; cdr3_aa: CASSSALYNEQFF
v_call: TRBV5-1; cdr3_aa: CASSLGQGNYEQYF
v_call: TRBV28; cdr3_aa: CASSFYQGTEAFF
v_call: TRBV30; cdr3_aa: CAWSVAGGGNQPQHF
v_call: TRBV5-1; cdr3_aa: CASSSTLLEAPKEFYNEQFF
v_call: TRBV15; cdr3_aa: CATSSRSLGLAGVSTDTQYF
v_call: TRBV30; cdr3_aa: CAWSPHPRSGQPQHF
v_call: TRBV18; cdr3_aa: CASSPFSETQYF
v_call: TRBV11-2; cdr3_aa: CASSLDRGEQYF
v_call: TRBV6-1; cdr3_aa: CASRGLAGDPYEQYF
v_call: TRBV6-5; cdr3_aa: CASTQGLGFEQFF
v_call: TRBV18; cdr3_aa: CASSYAGSSYEQYF
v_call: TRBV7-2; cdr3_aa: CASSPRRASGTPSTDTQYF
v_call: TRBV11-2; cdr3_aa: CASSFGTGAMYGYTF
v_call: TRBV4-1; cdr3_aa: CASSQAPRINEKLFF
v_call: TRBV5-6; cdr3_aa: CASSLEAGSGELFF
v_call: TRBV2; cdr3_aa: CASSGDRGTEAFF
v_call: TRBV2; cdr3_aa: CASSGRRLAGGRNEQFF
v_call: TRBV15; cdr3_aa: CATRSTDTQYF
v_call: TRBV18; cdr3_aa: CASSPPTSRRDTEAFF
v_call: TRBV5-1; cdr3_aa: CASSLRGGGYGYTF
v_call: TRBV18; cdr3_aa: CASSPETGFSGNTIYF
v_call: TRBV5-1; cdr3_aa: CASTHGQYPRGELFF
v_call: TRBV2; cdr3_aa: CASSLQGGADGYTF
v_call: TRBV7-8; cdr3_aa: CASSLDSNSGNTIYF
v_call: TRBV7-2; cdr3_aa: CASSPDSGNQPQHF